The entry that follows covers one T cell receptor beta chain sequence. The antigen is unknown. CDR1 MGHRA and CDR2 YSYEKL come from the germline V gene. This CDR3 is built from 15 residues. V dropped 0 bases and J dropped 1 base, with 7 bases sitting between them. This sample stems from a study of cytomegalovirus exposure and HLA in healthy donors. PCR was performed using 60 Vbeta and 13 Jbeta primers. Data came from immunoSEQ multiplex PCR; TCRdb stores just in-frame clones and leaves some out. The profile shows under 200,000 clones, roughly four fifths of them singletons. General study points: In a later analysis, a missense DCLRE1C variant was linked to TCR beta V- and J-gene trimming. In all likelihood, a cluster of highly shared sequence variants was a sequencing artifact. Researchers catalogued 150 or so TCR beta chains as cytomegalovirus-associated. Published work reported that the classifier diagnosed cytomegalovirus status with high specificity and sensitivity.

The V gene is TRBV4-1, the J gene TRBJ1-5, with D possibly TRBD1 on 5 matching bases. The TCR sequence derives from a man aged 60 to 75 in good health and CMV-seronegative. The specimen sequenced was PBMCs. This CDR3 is CASSQERTSNQPQHF. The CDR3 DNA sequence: TGCGCCAGCAGCCAAGAAAGGACAAGCAATCAGCCCCAGCATTTT.